Below are 31 T cell receptor beta chains sequenced from a single sample in a study of blood T cell repertoires in COVID-19. Libraries were prepared by immunoSEQ multiplex PCR; TCRdb keeps only in-frame clonotypes and omits some of them. The table lists roughly 150,000 clones, about 79% of them singletons. The sequenced sample consisted of peripheral blood. These TCRs come from a woman aged 50 to 60 in a cohort sampled during active or convalescent COVID-19.

The chain joins TRBV6-4 to TRBJ2-3, with D possibly TRBD2 on 7 matching bases. CDR1 MRHNA and CDR2 SNTAGT come from the germline V gene. The CDR3 extends over 15 amino acids. The V and J ends lost 0 bases and 4 bases respectively, with 11 bases between them. The CDR3 DNA follows: TGTGCCAGCAGTGACTCGGGGGGGCCGGCAGATACGCAGTATTTT. Its translation is CASSDSGGPADTQYF.

The chain carries TRBV6-5 and TRBJ1-6, with a possible D match to TRBD1 (5 bases). There are 15 residues in the CDR3. V was clipped by 7 bases and J by 6 bases, with 16 bases between them. Germline V lookup: CDR1 MNHEY, CDR2 SVGAGI. CDR3 bases: TGTGCCAGCACCGAGTCTGGACACTTTAATTCACCCCTCCACTTT. It specifies CASTESGHFNSPLHF.

For the CDR3, the DNA is TGCGCCAGCAGCCAAGGTCCCGGGATGAACACCGGGGAGCTGTTTTTT. Translating it yields CASSQGPGMNTGELFF. V is TRBV4-3 and J is TRBJ2-2; perhaps TRBD2 as D (5 bases). Germline V gene lookup returns CDR1 LGHNA and CDR2 YSLEER. V was shortened by 1 base and J by 1 base, with 10 bases between the two germline ends. This CDR3 contains 16 residues.

The table lists this clone with a count of one. V is TRBV27 and J is TRBJ2-3; 8 bases are shared with TRBD2. CDR3 size: 15 residues. J gave up 1 base and V 2 bases, and 2 bases lay outside the gene matches. The germline V gene has CDR1 MNHEY and CDR2 SMNVEV (reference sequence). For the CDR3, the DNA is TGTGCCAGCAGTTTAGATAGCGGGGGCACAGATACGCAGTATTTT. It is translated as CASSLDSGGTDTQYF.

This clone was detected only a few times. The chain joins TRBV28 to TRBJ2-3, with 9 bases fitting TRBD1. Germline V gene data show CDR1 as MDHEN and CDR2 as SYDVKM. The J segment lost 7 bases and the V segment lost 6 bases, leaving 8 bases of the junction unmatched. This CDR3 is 14 amino acids long. CDR3 sequence: CASSTPDRGNTQYF. In DNA, the CDR3 is TGTGCCAGCAGCACTCCGGACAGGGGAAATACGCAGTATTTT.

This chain connects TRBV7-9 to TRBJ1-5; 7 bases map to TRBD1. CDR1 is SEHNR and CDR2 is FQNEAQ in the germline V gene (reference sequence). This CDR3 has 18 amino acids. V was clipped by 1 base and J by 4 bases; unmatched bases: 13. The CDR3 loop reads CASSLVVGQGVANQPQHF. The CDR3 DNA follows: TGTGCCAGCAGCTTAGTGGTTGGGCAGGGGGTCGCAAATCAGCCCCAGCATTTT. Based on the CDR3 plus reference TRBV7-9 and TRBJ1-5, the full variable domain is DTGVSQNPRHKITKRGQNVTFRCDPISEHNRLYWYRQTLGQGPEFLTYFQNEAQLEKSRLLSDRFSAERPKGSFSTLEIQRTEQGDSAMYLCASSLVVGQGVANQPQHFGDGTRLSIL.

The V gene is TRBV13, the J gene TRBJ2-1, with 8 nucleotides matching TRBD1. After removal of 1 base from V and 14 bases from J, the junction contained 13 bases not matched to a gene. The CDR3 is 15 residues long. Germline V gene data show CDR1 as PRHDT and CDR2 as FYEKMQ (reference sequence). The CDR3 protein is CASSLEGQGRLPEFF. CDR3 coding DNA: TGTGCCAGCAGCTTAGAAGGACAGGGCCGCCTACCCGAGTTCTTC.

J is TRBJ1-5 and V is TRBV24-1; 7 bases fit TRBD1. Looked up from germline, CDR1 is KGHDR and CDR2 is SFDVKD. The junction had 5 bases not matched to a gene; V was cut back by 4 bases and J by 6 bases. CDR3 size: 14 residues. CDR3 nucleotide sequence: TGTGCCACCAGTGACGGACAGGCGCCTCAGCCCCAGCATTTT. Protein sequence: CATSDGQAPQPQHF.

The J gene is TRBJ1-3, the V gene TRBV3-1 (or the pseudogene TRBV3-2), with 8 bases aligning to TRBD1. This CDR3 contains 13 residues. The V gene's germline CDR1 is LGHDT and CDR2 YNNKEL (reference sequence). Trimming removed 8 bases from V and 0 bases from J; junction bases left unmatched: 0. In DNA, the CDR3 is TGTGCCAGCGGACAGGGCTCTGGAAACACCATATATTTT. Translating it yields CASGQGSGNTIYF.

This clone was seen once. V usage is TRBV24-1 and J usage is TRBJ1-1; TRBD1 matches at 7 bases. CDR1 KGHDR and CDR2 SFDVKD come from the germline V gene. J gave up 1 base and V 7 bases, and 5 bases lay outside the gene matches. The CDR3 is 14 residues long. The DNA of the CDR3 is TGTGCCACCAGCCATACAGGGGAGAACACTGAAGCTTTCTTT. This encodes CATSHTGENTEAFF.

This rearrangement joins TRBV12-3 or TRBV12-4 to TRBJ1-2; 10 bases fit TRBD1. Trimming at V came to 7 bases and at J to 6 bases, leaving 2 bases not matched to a gene. This CDR3 has 12 residues. CDR3 in amino acids: CASTGTGDGYTF. CDR3 DNA: TGTGCCAGCACTGGGACAGGGGATGGCTACACCTTC.

V gene TRBV7-2 combines with J gene TRBJ2-1; 7 bases map to TRBD1. V shed 1 base and J 8 bases; nucleotides not matched to a gene: 8. CDR1 is SGHTA, CDR2 FQGNSA, per germline. The CDR3 consists of 15 residues. The CDR3 coding sequence is TGTGCCAGCAGCTTAGATATAGGGGGCATCGATGAGCAGTTCTTC. Amino acids: CASSLDIGGIDEQFF. The full variable domain, its missing parts supplied by reference TRBV7-2 and TRBJ2-1, is GAGVSQSPSNKVTEKGKDVELRCDPISGHTALYWYRQSLGQGLEFLIYFQGNSAPDKSGLPSDRFSAERTGGSVSTLTIQRTQQEDSAVYLCASSLDIGGIDEQFFGPGTRLTVL.

The chain has TRBV6-5 and TRBJ1-4, with 8 bases fitting TRBD1. After removal of 6 bases from V and 8 bases from J, the junction contained 8 bases not matched to a gene. The length of the CDR3 is 14 residues. Germline V gives CDR1 MNHEY, CDR2 SVGAGI. CDR3 coding DNA: TGTGCCAGCAGACGGACAGGGAAAGGCGAAAAACTGTTTTTT. Its protein is CASRRTGKGEKLFF.

This clone showed up just once. This chain connects TRBV5-6 to TRBJ2-7; D uncertain. V was shortened by 4 bases and J by 4 bases, with 18 bases between the two germline ends. Per germline, CDR1 SGHDT and CDR2 YYEEEE. The CDR3 has 15 residues. CDR3 sequence reads: CASSTPETARYEQYF. The CDR3 DNA follows: TGTGCCAGCAGCACCCCCGAGACGGCTAGATACGAGCAGTACTTC.

This clone was found a few times. The chain combines TRBV7-6 with TRBJ2-2; TRBD1 agrees at 9 bases. V lost 5 bases to trimming and J lost 4 bases; unmatched junction nucleotides: 5. CDR3 length: 15 amino acids. CDR1 is SGHVS, CDR2 FNYEAQ, per germline. The CDR3 nucleotides are TGTGCCAGCAGCGTACAGGGGGCGAGCACCGGGGAGCTGTTTTTT. Translation: CASSVQGASTGELFF.

The chain uses TRBV6-5 and TRBJ2-1; 8 bases are a match to TRBD1. This CDR3 has 16 residues. Per the germline V gene, CDR1 is MNHEY and CDR2 is SVGAGI. V was clipped by 1 base and J by 0 bases; unmatched bases: 2. This CDR3 reads CASSYWTGSSYNEQFF. DNA of the CDR3: TGTGCCAGCAGTTACTGGACAGGGAGCTCCTACAATGAGCAGTTCTTC.

The CDR3 loop is CASSSGGGVGETQYF. The CDR3 region has the DNA TGTGCCAGCAGCTCGGGGGGCGGGGTTGGAGAGACCCAGTACTTC. The V gene is TRBV5-4, the J gene TRBJ2-5; possibly TRBD2 for D (7 bases). The CDR3 runs to 15 residues. The V end lost 3 bases, the J end lost 4 bases, and 16 bases lay between the germline ends. Germline lookup yields CDR1 SGHNT and CDR2 YYREEE (reference sequence).

J is TRBJ1-4 and V is TRBV3-1 (or the pseudogene TRBV3-2); perhaps TRBD1 as D (5 bases). The CDR3 contains 13 residues. Germline V gives CDR1 LGHDT, CDR2 YNNKEL (reference sequence). V was clipped by 10 bases and J by 0 bases, with 9 bases between them. Written as DNA, the CDR3 is TGTGCCAAAGCGGGGGCAACTAATGAAAAACTGTTTTTT. This codes for CAKAGATNEKLFF.

The rearrangement uses TRBV4-1 and TRBJ2-7, with D tentatively TRBD1 (5 bases). Trimming stripped 3 bases from V and 1 base from J, with 19 bases between. The germline V gene encodes CDR1 MGHRA and CDR2 YSYEKL. CDR3 length: 17 residues. This CDR3 reads CASSQDLQHRFSYEQYF. The DNA for the CDR3 is TGCGCCAGCAGCCAGGATCTTCAACACAGGTTTTCCTACGAGCAGTACTTC.

The chain links TRBV6-1 to TRBJ1-5; no reliable D call. In germline, CDR1 is MNHNS, CDR2 SASEGT. The CDR3 length is 13 residues. V was cut by 3 bases and J by 5 bases, with 8 bases left in between. In DNA form, the CDR3 reads TGTGCCAGCAGTGAGGCAACATATCAGCCCCAGCATTTT. Translated, it gives CASSEATYQPQHF.

This rearrangement joins TRBV27 to TRBJ1-3; no definite D call. The CDR3 spans 17 residues. Per the germline V gene, CDR1 is MNHEY and CDR2 is SMNVEV (reference sequence). Deletions cut 0 bases from V and 1 base from J, with 13 bases between. CDR3 DNA: TGTGCCAGCAGTTTATCACCCCAGGTAATATCTGGAAACACCATATATTTT. Protein product: CASSLSPQVISGNTIYF.

V gene TRBV7-2 combines with J gene TRBJ1-6; 7 bases match TRBD1. There are 15 residues in the CDR3. CDR1 and CDR2 (germline): SGHTA, FQGNSA. The V gene end was trimmed by 5 bases and the J gene end by 7 bases; junction bases not matched to a gene: 8. CDR3 nucleotide sequence: TGTGCCAGCAGCCTACAGGGGTATATCAATTCACCCCTCCACTTT. As protein: CASSLQGYINSPLHF.

The chain is built from TRBV7-9 and TRBJ2-3; no reliable D call. Germline CDR1 and CDR2: SEHNR and FQNEAQ (reference sequence). The CDR3 has 11 residues. Trimming took off 4 bases at V and 10 bases at J, with 9 bases between the two ends. CDR3 sequence (DNA): TGTGCCAGCAGCTACTCCAGGTCGCAGTATTTT. Its translation: CASSYSRSQYF.

The chain links TRBV19 to TRBJ1-2; no reliable D call. The ends were cut back, 7 bases at V and 6 bases at J, with 21 bases in the middle. Germline values: CDR1 LNHDA, CDR2 SQIVND (reference sequence). This CDR3 region has 15 residues. The CDR3 reads CASTNDGGKGNGYTF. The CDR3 bases are TGTGCCAGTACGAACGACGGAGGAAAGGGCAATGGCTACACCTTC.

V usage is TRBV4-1 and J usage is TRBJ1-5, with D tentatively TRBD1 (5 bases). The CDR3 is made up of 16 amino acids. Germline CDR1 and CDR2: MGHRA and YSYEKL. V lost 1 base and J 6 bases, leaving 16 bases between the germline ends. The CDR3 DNA sequence: TGCGCCAGCAGCCAAGGGCGGGGCAGGGCGGTTCAGCCCCAGCATTTT. Amino acids: CASSQGRGRAVQPQHF.

This clone has only one observation. V and J are TRBV6-6 and TRBJ1-2; 7 nucleotides match TRBD1. Trimming took 5 bases from V and 6 from J; bases not matched to a gene: 6. Germline-derived CDR1 and CDR2 are MNHNY and SVGAGI (reference sequence). The CDR3 is 13 amino acids. The chain's CDR3 is CASSLTGDNGYTF. The CDR3 DNA sequence: TGTGCCAGCAGTCTTACAGGGGATAATGGCTACACCTTC.

The chain couples TRBV12-5 to TRBJ2-5; 12 bases agree with TRBD2. CDR1 LGHNT and CDR2 FRNRAP come from the germline V gene. The CDR3 has 16 residues. V dropped 6 bases and J dropped 4; count of bases not matched to a gene: 9. CDR3 amino acids: CASGWPGLAGRETQYF. CDR3 bases: TGTGCTAGTGGCTGGCCTGGACTAGCGGGGAGAGAGACCCAGTACTTC.

The V and J genes are TRBV7-6 and TRBJ2-3; 7 nucleotides match TRBD1. Germline V CDR1 and CDR2: SGHVS, FNYEAQ. J lost 3 bases, V lost 3 bases, and 6 bases had no gene match. There are 15 residues in the CDR3. The CDR3 bases are TGTGCCAGCAGCTTCCGGACAGGAATTACAGATACGCAGTATTTT. Protein: CASSFRTGITDTQYF. Full variable domain (remainder filled in from reference TRBV7-6 and TRBJ2-3): GAGVSQSPRYKVTKRGQDVALRCDPISGHVSLYWYRQALGQGPEFLTYFNYEAQQDKSGLPNDRFSAERPEGSISTLTIQRTEQRDSAMYRCASSFRTGITDTQYFGPGTRLTVL.

The V gene is TRBV7-3, the J gene TRBJ2-1; 9 bases agree with TRBD1. Losses at the gene ends were 2 bases for V and 9 bases for J; bases not matched to a gene: 8. Germline assignment: CDR1 SGHTA and CDR2 FQGTGA. The CDR3 length is 15 residues. The CDR3, as DNA: TGTGCCAGCAGCTTAGTGGGACAGGGCCGTGGTGAGCAGTTCTTC. Protein: CASSLVGQGRGEQFF.

This clone was observed a handful of times. The V gene is TRBV5-1, the J gene TRBJ2-7, with 12 bases identical to TRBD1. Germline loops: CDR1 SGHRS, CDR2 YFSETQ. This CDR3 contains 14 residues. The V gene end was trimmed by 4 bases and the J gene end by 4 bases; junction bases not matched to a gene: 3. The CDR3 here is CASSAGQGAYEQYF. CDR3 bases: TGCGCCAGCAGCGCGGGACAGGGGGCATACGAGCAGTACTTC.

The rearrangement uses TRBV5-1 and TRBJ1-3; D ambiguous. Germline CDR1 SGHRS, CDR2 YFSETQ. The CDR3 totals 16 residues. V was shortened by 0 bases and J by 2 bases, with 12 bases between the two germline ends. CDR3 loop: CASSLDFLYTGNTIYF. CDR3 DNA: TGCGCCAGCAGCTTGGATTTCTTGTACACTGGAAACACCATATATTTT.